This TCR beta chain is from a study of blood T cells in healthy people across ages. V was cut by 4 bases and J by 7 bases, with 11 bases left in between. CDR1 is SNHLY, CDR2 FYNNEI, per germline. This CDR3 spans 12 amino acids. With respect to this clonotype: Its antigen remains unidentified.

Study observations and caveats: Roughly linearly, TCR beta diversity per million T cells fell as age increased.

A second PCR, run for roughly 7 to 12 cycles, used a sample-barcoded 5' primer plus a J-beta primer mix. TCRdb used MiXCR to reprocess the 5' RACE reads, holding one entry per CDR3 protein. The data hold approximately 490,000 distinct CDR3 sequences, with around 24% observed a single time. These data also featured in a second study, about T cells of mothers and their children. That report adds: cDNA was made from all extracted RNA, around 1.6 ug per 15 ul. Thymic selection shapes TCR recombination output similarly in related and unrelated pairs.

The origin of this receptor is a boy aged 5 to 17 in good health. Source material: blood. V usage is TRBV2 and J usage is TRBJ2-7, with unresolved D. CDR3 loop: CASSGDEQEQYF. The CDR3 DNA sequence: TGTGCCAGCAGTGGGGATGAACAGGAGCAGTACTTC.